Each of the 15 T cell receptor beta chains below was sequenced from the same sample in a study of T cell clonality in common variable immunodeficiency. The repertoire was sequenced with immunoSEQ multiplex PCR; TCRdb's copy has only in-frame clones and lacks some. The table lists fewer than 65,000 clones, with no singletons. Source material: peripheral blood mononuclear cells. The source of these receptors is a person between 18 and 75 years old in good health.

This clone was recorded many times. The read ends 3 residues shy of where the CDR3 ends; the end is completed using the germline J gene. This chain connects TRBV10-3 to TRBJ2-2, with TRBD1 as a possible D gene (6 bases). V shed 10 bases and J shed 1 base, with 13 bases lying between them. Germline V lookup: CDR1 ENHRY, CDR2 SYGVKD. The CDR3 runs 14 residues. The CDR3 region is CATQGNLNTGELFF. CDR3 bases read: TGTGCCACCCAGGGGAACTTGAACACCGGGGAG.

Worth noting for this clone: The missing CDR3 end, 3 residues past where the read stops, is filled in from the germline J gene. The chain employs TRBV20-1 and TRBJ2-1, with TRBD2 matching over 10 bases. Germline-derived CDR1 and CDR2 are DFQATT and SNEGSKA (reference sequence). J lost 7 bases, V lost 1 base, and 4 bases had no gene match. CDR3 length equals 14 residues. CDR3 protein: CSARAASGSNEQFF. The CDR3 DNA, read in part, is TGCAGTGCTAGAGCGGCTAGCGGGAGTAATGAG.

This clone was seen a few times. Read coverage stops 3 residues before the CDR3 terminus; the germline J gene supplies the remainder. This sequence joins TRBV7-2 and TRBJ1-2; perhaps TRBD1 as D (5 bases). The CDR3 is 15 amino acids. Germline V gives CDR1 SGHTA, CDR2 FQGNSA. CDR3 bases read: TGTGCCAGCAGCAGGGAGAGGGGAAGGGAATACGAC. This encodes CASSRERGREYD. The CDR3, in full, reads CASSRERGREYDYTF.

This clone was recorded many times. The read finishes 3 residues shy of the CDR3 end, and the germline J gene is used to complete it. V gene TRBV5-1 combines with J gene TRBJ2-1; 8 nucleotides match TRBD2. Trimming cost V 0 bases and J 5 bases; bases outside gene matches: 13. The CDR3 runs 18 residues. The germline gives CDR1 SGHRS, CDR2 YFSETQ. The CDR3 protein is CASSLAYPSGPPDNEQFF. CDR3 DNA, as far as it was read: TGCGCCAGCAGCTTGGCTTACCCTAGCGGGCCTCCTGACAATGAG. Complete variable domain (other parts from reference TRBV5-1 and TRBJ2-1): KAGVTQTPRYLIKTRGQQVTLSCSPISGHRSVSWYQQTPGQGLQFLFEYFSETQRNKGNFPGRFSGRQFSNSRSEMNVSTLELGDSALYLCASSLAYPSGPPDNEQFFGPGTRLTVL.

In the case of this clone: With only one base between it and a far larger clone, this is likely a read error. The covered CDR3 bases are TGTGGCAGCAGTGAGGTAGCGGGGGAGTACAATGAG. Its protein is CGSSEVAGEYNE. The CDR3 in full is CGSSEVAGEYNEQFF. The chain employs TRBV6-4 and TRBJ2-1; 9 bases map to TRBD2. The DNA ends 3 residues before the CDR3 does, and the rest of the CDR3 is filled in from the germline J gene. This CDR3 comprises 15 residues. The germline V gene encodes CDR1 MRHNA and CDR2 SNTAGT.

To note about this clone: This may be a read error, as it is one base from a much larger clone. The CDR3 is cut off 3 residues early in the read; its end comes from the germline J gene. The same CDR3 is also encoded by other DNA sequences in this sample. This chain connects TRBV7-3 to TRBJ2-3; 7 bases align to TRBD1. The trim removed 5 bases at V and 2 bases at J, leaving 10 bases unmatched. The CDR3 has 16 amino acids. CDR1 SGHTA and CDR2 FQGTGA come from the germline V gene. Partial CDR3 DNA: TGTGCCAGCAGCCAACAGTCAGGGGGAGACACAGATACG. This codes for CASSQQSGGDTDT. The full CDR3 protein reads CASSQQSGGDTDTQYF.

This clone was detected many times. Coverage ceases 3 residues before the CDR3 finishes, and the germline J gene fills in the end. J is TRBJ2-1 and V is TRBV6-1, with D unclear. Germline CDR1 reads MNHNS; CDR2 reads SASEGT. V was shortened by 4 bases and J by 8 bases, with 15 bases between the two germline ends. CDR3 size: 14 residues. The CDR3 bases that were read are TGTGCCAGCAGTGGAGGTCTGTTCTTTTATGAG. This gives the protein CASSGGLFFYE. From start to end, the CDR3 is CASSGGLFFYEQFF.

This clone was observed at least ten times. CDR3 sequence: CASSQGPGDTQYF. CDR3 DNA, as far as it was read: TGCGCCAGCAGCCAAGGCCCAGGTGATACG. This chain uses TRBV4-1 with TRBJ2-3; D ambiguous. The read stops 3 residues short of the end of the CDR3; the missing end is completed from the germline J gene. Deletions cut 1 base from V and 6 bases from J, with 8 bases between. The germline CDR1 and CDR2 sequences are MGHRA and YSYEKL. The CDR3 has 13 amino acids.

This clone was counted many times. The read ends 3 residues early relative to the CDR3; the germline J gene fills the gap. The chain uses TRBV30 and TRBJ2-1; 8 nucleotides line up with TRBD2. There are 14 residues in the CDR3. Germline V lookup: CDR1 GTSNPN, CDR2 SVGIG (reference sequence). V was pared by 0 bases and J by 4 bases, with 2 bases of the junction left unmatched. The DNA read from the CDR3 is TGTGCCTGGAGTGTACTAGCGGATTACAATGAG. As protein: CAWSVLADYNE. The CDR3 in its entirety is CAWSVLADYNEQFF.

This clone was observed at least ten times. The CDR3 end is not reached by the read, which stops 3 residues before it; the germline J gene fills it in. The chain has TRBV5-4 and TRBJ1-4; 8 positions agree with TRBD1. This CDR3 contains 14 residues. The V and J ends lost 6 bases and 8 bases, in that order; junction bases with no gene match: 9. From germline, CDR1 is SGHNT and CDR2 YYREEE (reference sequence). CDR3 in amino acids: CASKMGQDGEKLFF. Incomplete CDR3 DNA: TGTGCCAGCAAGATGGGACAGGACGGGGAAAAA. Supplemented by reference TRBV5-4 and TRBJ1-4, the full variable domain reads ETGVTQSPTHLIKTRGQQVTLRCSSQSGHNTVSWYQQALGQGPQFIFQYYREEENGRGNFPPRFSGLQFPNYSSELNVNALELDDSALYLCASKMGQDGEKLFFGSGTQLSVL.

On this clone itself: The read ends 3 residues shy of where the CDR3 ends; the end is completed using the germline J gene. The chain links TRBV30 to TRBJ1-2; 9 bases align to TRBD1. CDR1 is GTSNPN and CDR2 is SVGIG in the germline V gene (reference sequence). The CDR3 has 14 amino acids. This chain's CDR3 is CAWSVSGTGSDYTF. CDR3 DNA, as far as it was read: TGTGCCTGGAGTGTCAGCGGGACAGGGTCCGAC.

This clone showed up many times. Coverage ceases 3 residues before the CDR3 finishes, and the germline J gene fills in the end. This chain connects TRBV5-1 to TRBJ2-1; TRBD2 agrees at 12 bases. Looked up from germline, CDR1 is SGHRS and CDR2 is YFSETQ. This CDR3 contains 16 residues. J was trimmed by 5 bases and V by 5 bases; bases with no gene match: 8. CDR3 bases read: TGCGCCAGCAGTCCCCAGACTAGCGGGGGAGACAATGAG. It encodes CASSPQTSGGDNE. In full, the CDR3 reads CASSPQTSGGDNEQFF.

This clone was picked up many times. The missing CDR3 end, 3 residues past where the read stops, is filled in from the germline J gene. The J gene is TRBJ2-1, the V gene TRBV19; 8 nucleotides agree with TRBD1. V gave up 6 bases and J gave up 5 bases; unmatched junction bases: 6. CDR3 length: 14 residues. The germline V gene has CDR1 LNHDA and CDR2 SQIVND (reference sequence). The CDR3 loop reads CASREDRVDNEQFF. The sequenced part of the CDR3 DNA is TGTGCCAGTAGAGAGGACAGGGTGGACAATGAG.

Worth noting for this clone: The read terminates 3 residues ahead of where the CDR3 ends, so the germline J gene completes it. The chain links TRBV7-2 to TRBJ2-4; D possibly corresponds to TRBD1 (6 bases). This CDR3 has 12 residues. Germline CDR1 SGHTA, CDR2 FQGNSA. The CDR3 sequence: CASSFSLGAQYF. The sequenced CDR3 bases are TGTGCCAGCAGCTTTAGTCTGGGGGCT.

This clone turned up a few times. The read terminates 3 residues ahead of where the CDR3 ends, so the germline J gene completes it. The chain is built from TRBV11-2 and TRBJ2-2; TRBD1 matches 7 bases. This CDR3 spans 13 amino acids. In germline, CDR1 is SGHAT, CDR2 FQNNGV. The CDR3 sequence is CASSSGGNSPLFF. CDR3 bases read: TGTGCCAGCAGCTCAGGGGGTAATTCACCG.